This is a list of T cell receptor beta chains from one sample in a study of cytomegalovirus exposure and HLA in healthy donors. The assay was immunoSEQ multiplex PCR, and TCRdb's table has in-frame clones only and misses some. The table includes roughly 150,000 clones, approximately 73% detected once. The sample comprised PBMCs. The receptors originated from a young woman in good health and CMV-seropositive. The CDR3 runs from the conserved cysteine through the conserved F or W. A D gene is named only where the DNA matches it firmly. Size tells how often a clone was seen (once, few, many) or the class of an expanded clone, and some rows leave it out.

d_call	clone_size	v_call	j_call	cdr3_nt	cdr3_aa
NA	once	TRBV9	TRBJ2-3	TGTGCCAGCAGCGTAGAAGGTTCCCGTACAGATACGCAGTACTTT	CASSVEGSRTDTQYF
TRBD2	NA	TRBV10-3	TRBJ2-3	TGTGCCATCCTCCGGGAAGCGGGGGGCCCTATTAGCACAGATACGCAGTATTTT	CAILREAGGPISTDTQYF
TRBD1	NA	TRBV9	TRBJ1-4	TGTGCCAGCAGCCGGGGACAGGCGGGGGCTAATGAAAAACTGTTTTTT	CASSRGQAGANEKLFF
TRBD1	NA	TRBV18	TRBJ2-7	TGTGCCAGCTCGCCCCCAAACAGGGGAAACTTCTACGAGCAGTACTTC	CASSPPNRGNFYEQYF
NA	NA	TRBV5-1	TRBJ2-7	TGCGCCAGCAGCCCCGGGCGTGCTAGCTCCCTCTTCGAGCAGTACTTC	CASSPGRASSLFEQYF
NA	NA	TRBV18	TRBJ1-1	TGTGCCAGCTCACCACCTTCAGGGAACACTGAAGCTTTCTTT	CASSPPSGNTEAFF
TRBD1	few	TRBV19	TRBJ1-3	TGTGCCAGTAGTTCGGGACAGGGGAACTCTGGAAACACCATATATTTT	CASSSGQGNSGNTIYF
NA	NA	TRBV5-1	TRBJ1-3	TGCGCCAGCAGTTGGACACCTTCCTCTGGAAACACCATATATTTT	CASSWTPSSGNTIYF
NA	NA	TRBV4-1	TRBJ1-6	TGCGCCAGCAGCCAAGGGGTGACAGTGCCAAATTCACCCCTCCACTTT	CASSQGVTVPNSPLHF
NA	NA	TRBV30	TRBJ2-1	TGTGCCTGGAGTGTGGAGGTCAATGAGCAGTTCTTC	CAWSVEVNEQFF
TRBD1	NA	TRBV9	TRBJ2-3	TGTGCCAGCAGCTTAGGACAGGGGGGCACAGATACGCAGTATTTT	CASSLGQGGTDTQYF
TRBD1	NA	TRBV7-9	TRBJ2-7	TGTGCCAGCAGCCCATGGACAGGGAATGACTACGAGCAGTACTTC	CASSPWTGNDYEQYF
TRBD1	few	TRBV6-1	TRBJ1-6	TGTGCCAGCAGTAACCGGGACAGATATAATTCACCCCTCCACTTT	CASSNRDRYNSPLHF
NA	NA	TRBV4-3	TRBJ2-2	TGCGCCAGCAGCCAACAGGGGCCACCGTTT	CASSQQGPPF
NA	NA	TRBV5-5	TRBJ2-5	TGTGCCAGCAGCCGCCAAGAGACCCAGTACTTC	CASSRQETQYF
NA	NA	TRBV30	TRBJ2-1	TGTGCCTGGAGTGTATCTGGGCACAATGAGCAGTTCTTC	CAWSVSGHNEQFF
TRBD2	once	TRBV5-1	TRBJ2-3	TGCGCCAGCAGCTTCCGAAGCGGGGGGGCCGGAGATACGCAGTATTTT	CASSFRSGGAGDTQYF
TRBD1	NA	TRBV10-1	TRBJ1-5	TGCGCCAGTCCCCGGACAGGGGGTTTATGGGGCAATCAGCCCCAGCATTTT	CASPRTGGLWGNQPQHF
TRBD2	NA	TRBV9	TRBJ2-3	TGTGCCAGCAGCTCCCGAAGCGGGGGGAACACAGATACGCAGTATTTT	CASSSRSGGNTDTQYF
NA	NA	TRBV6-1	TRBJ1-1	TGTGCCAGCAGTGAAGGGGTGCTACGGGAGGCTTTCTTT	CASSEGVLREAFF
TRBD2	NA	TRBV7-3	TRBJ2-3	TGTGCCAGCAGCCCTAGCTCCCTCAAGCGGGGGGGCCCAGATACGCAGTATTTT	CASSPSSLKRGGPDTQYF
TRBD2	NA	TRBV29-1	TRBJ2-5	TGCAGCGTTGATGTAGGGCGGGGGGGCCCGAAGACCCAGTACTTC	CSVDVGRGGPKTQYF
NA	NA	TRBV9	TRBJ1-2	TGTGCCAGCAGCGCTCAGGGTGGGCTGAATGGCTACACCTTC	CASSAQGGLNGYTF
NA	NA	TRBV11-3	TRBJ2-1	TGTGCCAGCAGCCCCAAGCGTGGGGGGAGCTCCTACAATGAGCAGTTCTTC	CASSPKRGGSSYNEQFF
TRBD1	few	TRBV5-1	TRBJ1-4	TGCGCCAGCAACCTTACAGGGGGCGGAGGAGAAAAACTGTTTTTT	CASNLTGGGGEKLFF
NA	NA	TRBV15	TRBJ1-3	TGTGCCACCAGCAGAGCGGGTGGGCTTGGGAGCTCTGGAAACACCATATATTTT	CATSRAGGLGSSGNTIYF
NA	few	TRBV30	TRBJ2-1	TGTGCCTGGAGAACAGTAGAAAAGAATGAGCAGTTCTTC	CAWRTVEKNEQFF
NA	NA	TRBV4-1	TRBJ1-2	TGCGCCAGCAGCCATAATCGGGATCAAGGCTACACCTTC	CASSHNRDQGYTF
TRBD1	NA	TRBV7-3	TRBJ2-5	TGTGCCAGCAGCTTCGGACAGGGGAGCCAAGAGACCCAGTACTTC	CASSFGQGSQETQYF
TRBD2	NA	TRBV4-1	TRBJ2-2	TGCGCCAGCAGCCAAGAAGGAGGTAGCGGGGGCTTCAACACCGGGGAGCTGTTTTTT	CASSQEGGSGGFNTGELFF
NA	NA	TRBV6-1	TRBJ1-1	TGTGCCAGCAGTGAAGATTGGACACCGATGAACACTGAAGCTTTCTTT	CASSEDWTPMNTEAFF
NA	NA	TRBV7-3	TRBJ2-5	TGTGCCAGCAGCCCGACAGGGACTTCGAGAGAGACCCAGTACTTC	CASSPTGTSRETQYF
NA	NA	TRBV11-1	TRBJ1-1	TGTGCCAGCAGCTTAGAGCGTGGGCGGGTTGACACTGAAGCTTTCTTT	CASSLERGRVDTEAFF
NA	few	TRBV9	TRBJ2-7	TGTGCCAGCAGCGTAGGAGAGGGCGAGCAGTACTTC	CASSVGEGEQYF
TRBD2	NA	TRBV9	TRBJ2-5	TGTGCCAGCAGCCAAGTTACTAGTCTAGCGGGGGGTCGAGAGACCCAGTACTTC	CASSQVTSLAGGRETQYF
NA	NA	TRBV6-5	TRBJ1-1	TGTGCCAGCAGTTACTCGGGGGGCACTGAAGCTTTCTTT	CASSYSGGTEAFF
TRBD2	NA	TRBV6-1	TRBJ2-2	TGTGCCAGCAGGGGACTAGCGGGGGTCACCGGGGAGCTGTTTTTT	CASRGLAGVTGELFF
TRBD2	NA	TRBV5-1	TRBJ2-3	TGCGCCAGCAGCTTTGGACTAGCAGGGGATACGCAGTATTTT	CASSFGLAGDTQYF
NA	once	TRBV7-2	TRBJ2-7	TGTGCCAGCAGCCTAAGCTCTGTTACCTACGAGCAGTACTTC	CASSLSSVTYEQYF
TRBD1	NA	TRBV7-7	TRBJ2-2	TGTGCTAGCAGCTTAATTCCAACCGGGACAGGGATCGGGGAGCTGTTTTTT	CASSLIPTGTGIGELFF
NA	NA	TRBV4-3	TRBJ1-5	TGCGCCAGCAGCCGTCTCCCATTGAGTACAGGGAACAATCAGCCCCAGCATTTT	CASSRLPLSTGNNQPQHF